This T cell receptor (beta chain) was recovered during a study of Ad26.COV2.S vaccination and SARS-CoV-2 variants. Treatment noted: about 20 received Ad26.COV2.S at low or high dose, single or two shots; several received placebo; per-sample allocation not given. Collection of samples fell on day 63 after the first vaccine or placebo injection. The individual, an adult aged 18-55 years, was a donor in Boston. The V end was cut by 7 bases, the J end by 1 base, with 13 bases between. Germline V gene lookup returns CDR1 MNHEY and CDR2 SVGAGI. The CDR3 contains 14 residues. This clone appeared once. What it binds is not known. Sequencing used immunoSEQ multiplex PCR; TCRdb keeps in-frame clones, though not all of them. The table lists around 300,000 clones, roughly 91% of them singletons, with approximately 5% in the top ten. Overall study findings and caveats: Non-spike TCR breadth did not differ much between vaccine and placebo recipients. Spike-specific TCR breadth was greater in vaccine than placebo recipients.

The chain has TRBV6-5 and TRBJ1-1; possible D gene TRBD1, 6 bases. The sequence was collected from a person between 18 and 65 years old who received the Ad26.COV2.S COVID-19 vaccine or a placebo. Sample: peripheral blood, taken in a trial of Ad26.COV2.S vaccine versus placebo. CDR3 bases: TGTGCCAGCATTCCGACGACAGGGAACACTGAAGCTTTCTTT. Its protein is CASIPTTGNTEAFF.